A single sample is the source of the 20 T cell receptor beta chains below, sequenced in a study of cytomegalovirus exposure and HLA in healthy donors. Primers for the PCR totalled 60 Vbeta and 13 Jbeta. Sequencing used immunoSEQ multiplex PCR; TCRdb keeps in-frame clones, though not all of them. The data contain 150,000 or so clones, approximately 80% of them singletons. The sequencing sample was made of PBMCs. These receptors were collected from a middle-aged woman in good health and CMV-seronegative.

This chain joins TRBV19 and TRBJ1-4; 8 positions agree with TRBD1. Germline V gene sequence: CDR1 LNHDA, CDR2 SQIVND (reference sequence). CDR3 size: 16 residues. Unmatched junction bases numbered 7, after V lost 3 bases and J lost 4 bases. The CDR3 protein is CASSIRSGGLNEKLFF. CDR3 DNA: TGTGCCAGTAGTATCCGATCAGGGGGCCTTAATGAAAAACTGTTTTTT.

This clone was observed once. The rearrangement joins TRBV28 to TRBJ1-3, with 8 bases fitting TRBD1. The CDR3 is made up of 17 amino acids. Germline CDR1 MDHEN, CDR2 SYDVKM. J lost 0 bases, V lost 1 base, and 5 bases had no gene match. The CDR3 loop is CASSLSTGVNSGNTIYF. The CDR3 nucleotides read TGTGCCAGCAGTTTATCGACAGGGGTGAACTCTGGAAACACCATATATTTT.

V usage is TRBV9 and J usage is TRBJ1-1, with D unresolved. The CDR3 is 15 amino acids. V was clipped by 7 bases and J by 0 bases, with 16 bases between them. Germline CDR1 is SGDLS and CDR2 is YYNGEE. The CDR3 spells CASGTETALNTEAFF. CDR3 nucleotides: TGTGCCAGCGGCACAGAAACCGCGCTGAACACTGAAGCTTTCTTT. The variable domain in full, completed from reference TRBV9 and TRBJ1-1, reads DSGVTQTPKHLITATGQRVTLRCSPRSGDLSVYWYQQSLDQGLQFLIQYYNGEERAKGNILERFSAQQFPDLHSELNLSSLELGDSALYFCASGTETALNTEAFFGQGTRLTVV.

The rearrangement uses TRBV4-3 and TRBJ1-2, with D possibly matching TRBD1 (5 bases). V was pared by 0 bases and J by 1 base, with 6 bases between. The CDR3 runs 14 residues. The germline CDR1 and CDR2 sequences are LGHNA and YSLEER. The CDR3 sequence: CASSQDTGNYGYTF. CDR3 DNA: TGCGCCAGCAGCCAAGATACAGGTAACTATGGCTACACCTTC.

This chain links TRBV29-1 with TRBJ1-1; 10 bases align to TRBD1. This CDR3 comprises 15 residues. The germline V gene encodes CDR1 SQVTM and CDR2 ANQGSEA. Trimming removed 1 base from V and 4 bases from J; junction bases left unmatched: 6. The DNA for the CDR3 is TGCAGCGTTGAAGGCGCGACAGGGGGCTCCACTGAAGCTTTCTTT. It is translated as CSVEGATGGSTEAFF. The full variable domain, in which reference TRBV29-1 and TRBJ1-1 provide the parts outside the CDR3, is SAVISQKPSRDICQRGTSLTIQCQVDSQVTMMFWYRQQPGQSLTLIATANQGSEATYESGFVIDKFPISRPNLTFSTLTVSNMSPEDSSIYLCSVEGATGGSTEAFFGQGTRLTVV.

The rearrangement joins TRBV18 to TRBJ2-2, with D possibly TRBD1 on 6 matching bases. The germline CDR1 and CDR2 sequences are KGHSH and LQKENI. The V end lost 0 bases, the J end lost 1 base, and 9 bases lay between the germline ends. The CDR3 totals 16 residues. Here the CDR3 reads CASSPPGTKNTGELFF. CDR3 coding DNA: TGTGCCAGCTCACCACCCGGGACAAAGAACACCGGGGAGCTGTTTTTT.

This clone was detected a few times. This chain connects TRBV5-6 to TRBJ1-1, with D possibly matching TRBD1 (5 bases). The V end lost 1 base, the J end lost 3 bases, and 7 bases lay between the germline ends. The CDR3 is made up of 13 amino acids. The germline gives CDR1 SGHDT, CDR2 YYEEEE. DNA for the CDR3: TGTGCCAGCAGCTTGCCCAGGGACACTGAAGCTTTCTTT. It codes for CASSLPRDTEAFF.

The gene calls are TRBV28 and TRBJ1-1; 10 bases agree with TRBD1. V dropped 6 bases and J dropped 4; count of bases not matched to a gene: 8. The CDR3 spans 15 residues. Germline values: CDR1 MDHEN, CDR2 SYDVKM. The CDR3 protein is CASSQGGQGFTEAFF. The DNA for the CDR3 is TGTGCCAGCAGCCAAGGGGGACAGGGGTTCACTGAAGCTTTCTTT.

The chain has TRBV5-1 and TRBJ1-3; tentatively, D is TRBD1 (5 bases). Germline CDR1 and CDR2: SGHRS and YFSETQ. This CDR3 has 15 amino acids. Trimming left V 4 bases short and J 0 bases short, with 11 bases between. This chain's CDR3 is CASSGGTDSGNTIYF. DNA for the CDR3: TGCGCCAGCAGCGGAGGGACCGACTCTGGAAACACCATATATTTT.

J is TRBJ2-1 and V is TRBV7-6; TRBD2 matches at 12 bases. CDR1 is SGHVS and CDR2 is FNYEAQ in the germline V gene. Trimming took 4 bases from V and 6 from J; bases not matched to a gene: 7. The CDR3 is 16 residues long. CDR3 sequence: CASSSIRTSGINEQFF. The CDR3 region has the DNA TGTGCCAGCAGCTCGATCCGGACTAGCGGGATCAATGAGCAGTTCTTC.

This clone occurred once. The chain joins TRBV7-2 to TRBJ1-1; D gene unclear. The germline V and J ends were trimmed by 6 bases and 3 bases, with 11 bases remaining between them. The CDR3 runs 13 residues. Looked up from germline, CDR1 is SGHTA and CDR2 is FQGNSA. The CDR3: CASRLARDTEAFF. CDR3 coding DNA: TGTGCCAGCAGACTAGCCCGGGACACTGAAGCTTTCTTT.

This clone was counted once. This rearrangement joins TRBV28 to TRBJ2-7; D uncertain. Trimming removed 4 bases at V and 5 bases at J, with 9 bases between. Germline-derived CDR1 and CDR2 are MDHEN and SYDVKM. The CDR3 runs to 12 residues. CDR3 DNA: TGTGCCAGCAGTTCTCCACGGGACGAGCAGTACTTC. Its protein is CASSSPRDEQYF.

This chain joins TRBV10-2 and TRBJ2-1; tentatively, D is TRBD2 (6 bases). This CDR3 is built from 13 residues. The V end lost 8 bases, the J end lost 6 bases, and 14 bases lay between the germline ends. Germline CDR1 reads WSHSY; CDR2 reads SAAADI. The CDR3 DNA follows: TGCGCCAGCTCGGTCGGGGGACCCAATGAGCAGTTCTTC. Protein: CASSVGGPNEQFF.

Only one count was recorded for this clone. The V gene is TRBV5-8, the J gene TRBJ2-1; the D is unclear. Deletions cut 4 bases from V and 5 bases from J, with 19 bases between. Germline-derived CDR1 and CDR2 are SGHTS and YDEGEE. The CDR3 is made up of 16 amino acids. The CDR3 here is CASSGILSVRNNEQFF. CDR3 nucleotides: TGTGCCAGCAGCGGTATATTATCGGTCAGGAACAATGAGCAGTTCTTC.

The chain employs TRBV7-3 and TRBJ2-1; 16 nucleotides align to TRBD2. With V trimmed by 4 bases and J by 0 bases, 6 bases remained unmatched. Germline V gives CDR1 SGHTA, CDR2 FQGTGA. The CDR3 covers 19 residues. The CDR3 is CASSSPGLAGGSSYNEQFF. The CDR3 nucleotides are TGTGCCAGCAGCTCACCGGGACTAGCGGGAGGGAGCTCCTACAATGAGCAGTTCTTC.

This clone showed up just once. The rearrangement joins TRBV5-1 to TRBJ2-7; the match to TRBD1 covers 9 bases. V lost 5 bases and J lost 6; bases outside the gene matches: 12. The CDR3 totals 15 residues. Germline V gene lookup returns CDR1 SGHRS and CDR2 YFSETQ. CDR3 DNA sequence: TGCGCCAGCAGGGTCATGCCGGGACAGGGTTCCGAGCAGTACTTC. Protein sequence: CASRVMPGQGSEQYF.

The rearrangement links TRBV9 to TRBJ2-1; D not resolved. Germline V gene sequence: CDR1 SGDLS, CDR2 YYNGEE. This CDR3 spans 14 amino acids. V shed 0 bases and J shed 8 bases, with 12 bases lying between them. DNA of the CDR3: TGTGCCAGCAGCGTAGAACAGCCAGTCGATGAGCAGTTCTTC. Encoded protein: CASSVEQPVDEQFF.

CDR3 loop: CASSRTGFGTDTQYF. As DNA, the CDR3 is TGCGCCAGCAGCCGGACAGGGTTTGGCACAGATACGCAGTATTTT. The chain has TRBV4-3 and TRBJ2-3, with TRBD1 matching 8 bases. CDR1 and CDR2 (germline): LGHNA, YSLEER. This CDR3 has 15 amino acids. V was clipped by 4 bases and J by 1 base; unmatched bases: 4.

This chain connects TRBV28 to TRBJ2-1; 7 bases line up with TRBD1. Germline V lookup: CDR1 MDHEN, CDR2 SYDVKM. V gave up 2 bases and J gave up 9 bases; unmatched junction bases: 4. The CDR3 has 13 residues. The CDR3: CASSLQGVGEQFF. As DNA, the CDR3 is TGTGCCAGCAGTTTACAGGGGGTCGGTGAGCAGTTCTTC.

The count of this clone is one. The rearrangement links TRBV7-9 to TRBJ2-7; D might be TRBD1 (5 bases). The V gene lost 5 bases and the J gene lost 4 bases, with 21 bases spanning the gap. Germline loops: CDR1 SEHNR, CDR2 FQNEAQ (reference sequence). There are 16 residues in the CDR3. This CDR3 is CASSRVGELKTYEQYF. The DNA of the CDR3 is TGTGCCAGCAGCCGAGTAGGGGAACTCAAAACGTACGAGCAGTACTTC.